This TCR beta chain stems from a study of monozygotic twins with inflammatory bowel disease. The study's findings and limits: Especially with disease activity, IBD patients shared fewer clonotypes with others than healthy twins did.

A template switching step added UMIs, each with a 6-nucleotide sample barcode. Two rounds of nested PCR, of roughly 16 and 10 cycles, were run on TCRalpha and TCRbeta cDNA. From the 5' RACE reads, TCRdb lists one entry per CDR3 protein and no DNA. The data show about 440,000 distinct CDR3 sequences, and the top ten clones hold 2% to 3%. A note on this clonotype: What it binds is not known.

There are 13 residues in the CDR3. The germline CDR1 and CDR2 sequences are SGHRS and YFSETQ. The gene calls are TRBV5-1 and TRBJ1-2; lacking DNA, the TRBD1 call made by TCRdb goes unchecked. The clonotype originates from a human donor with ulcerative colitis or Crohn's disease, or a healthy co-twin of an affected twin (not recorded which). Sequencing input: blood. CDR3 in amino acids: CASSLGGYESYTF.